The 17 T cell receptor beta chains presented below share a single source sample, sequenced in a study of blood T cells in healthy people across ages (dated by TCRdb to the mid-2010s). Library preparation was by 5' RACE. The reads were generated on an Illumina HiSeq 2500. A second roughly 6 to 11 cycle PCR used a sample-barcoded 5' primer and a J-beta primer mix. TCRdb reanalyzed the raw reads on its own, using fastp at Q25 for trimming and MiXCR for clone calling, and kept in-frame beta chains. Rows with one shared CDR3 protein collapse into an entry with the most common genes and DNA. Across this sample there are some 940,000 distinct CDR3 sequences, with 25% to 30% seen only once. Roughly 10% of the sample is taken by the ten largest. In addition, the sample was reused for a study of T cells of mothers and their children.

Sequences were obtained from blood. These receptors all come from a woman aged 35 to 49 in good health.

At least ten counts were recorded for this clonotype. The chain employs TRBV7-9 and TRBJ1-1; D is uncertain. This CDR3 is 14 amino acids long. Germline CDR1 reads SEHNR; CDR2 reads FQNEAQ (reference sequence). Trimming took 3 bases from V and 0 from J, leaving 8 bases between them. The CDR3 loop is CASSLPSLNTEAFF. DNA for the CDR3: TGTGCCAGCAGCTTGCCTTCCTTGAACACTGAAGCTTTCTTT.

The gene calls are TRBV7-9 and TRBJ1-2, with D possibly being TRBD1 (6 bases). There are 16 residues in the CDR3. The V end was cut by 4 bases, the J end by 7 bases, with 22 bases between. Germline-derived CDR1 and CDR2 are SEHNR and FQNEAQ (reference sequence). Here the CDR3 DNA reads TGTGCCAGCAGCTCCCCGGGGGCAGGCATATTTGGTGGCTACACCTTC. Its translation: CASSSPGAGIFGGYTF.

The gene calls are TRBV12-3 or TRBV12-4 and TRBJ2-5; D is perhaps TRBD2 (6 bases). Trimming left V 6 bases short and J 0 bases short, with 20 bases between. The CDR3 runs 17 residues. CDR3 amino acids: CASSPGAGVRYQETQYF. The CDR3 DNA is TGTGCCAGCAGCCCGGGAGCCGGGGTGAGGTACCAAGAGACCCAGTACTTC.

This clonotype has just a few counts. The chain has TRBV20-1 and TRBJ1-6, with unresolved D. In germline, CDR1 is DFQATT, CDR2 SNEGSKA (reference sequence). CDR3 size: 15 residues. V was trimmed by 2 bases and J by 7 bases, leaving 15 bases between them. Written as DNA, the CDR3 is TGCAGTGCTAGATTCGGCGCACGGGAGAATTCACCCCTCCACTTT. This translates into CSARFGARENSPLHF.

This clonotype was recorded a few times. The rearrangement links TRBV5-5 to TRBJ2-3; 8 bases agree with TRBD2. The V gene's germline CDR1 is SGHKS and CDR2 YYEKEE (reference sequence). J lost 4 bases, V lost 4 bases, and 5 bases had no gene match. The CDR3 loop spans 14 amino acids. CDR3 loop: CASSQTGGPDTQYF. In nucleotides, the CDR3 is TGTGCCAGCAGCCAGACGGGGGGGCCAGATACGCAGTATTTT.

The chain joins TRBV5-1 to TRBJ2-1; 8 positions agree with TRBD1. The CDR3 covers 14 residues. J gave up 4 bases and V 4 bases, and 4 bases lay outside the gene matches. Per the germline V gene, CDR1 is SGHRS and CDR2 is YFSETQ. The CDR3 DNA reads TGCGCCAGCAGCGAGCAGGGGGCATACAATGAGCAGTTCTTC. Residues: CASSEQGAYNEQFF.

This clonotype occurred a few times. Germline and junction disagree at one end, which may indicate a read error. The rearrangement uses TRBV7-7 and TRBJ2-1, with TRBD1 identical over 8 bases. This CDR3 spans 13 amino acids. Germline values: CDR1 SSHAT, CDR2 FNYEAQ (reference sequence). The CDR3 loop is CASSSDRVHEQFF. Written as DNA, the CDR3 is TGTGCTAGCAGCTCGGACAGGGTCCATGAGCAGTTCTTC.

This clonotype came up many times. The J gene is TRBJ2-5, the V gene TRBV28; D remains unclear. CDR1 is MDHEN, CDR2 SYDVKM, per germline. The V end was cut by 6 bases, the J end by 1 base, with 3 bases between. The CDR3 sequence is 11 residues long. CDR3 in DNA: TGTGCCAGCAGATCCCAAGAGACCCAGTACTTC. Its translation is CASRSQETQYF.

There are many counts of this clonotype. The chain combines TRBV7-9 with TRBJ2-7; D is unresolved. There are 12 residues in the CDR3. Germline CDR1 and CDR2: SEHNR and FQNEAQ (reference sequence). V lost 7 bases, J lost 4 bases, and 11 bases lay in between. CDR3 residues: CASNGVSYEQYF. The CDR3 region has the DNA TGTGCCAGCAATGGGGTCTCGTACGAGCAGTACTTC.

This rearrangement joins TRBV5-6 to TRBJ1-5, with D hard to call. V shed 7 bases and J shed 1 base, with 12 bases lying between them. Germline CDR1 and CDR2: SGHDT and YYEEEE. This CDR3 has 14 amino acids. CDR3 protein: CASERRGSNQPQHF. CDR3 nucleotide sequence: TGTGCCAGCGAACGCCGGGGAAGCAATCAGCCCCAGCATTTT.

The rearrangement links TRBV7-2 to TRBJ2-3; tentatively, D is TRBD2 (6 bases). Between the trimmed V and J ends, which lost 3 bases and 5 bases, there was a span of 18 bases. Looked up from germline, CDR1 is SGHTA and CDR2 is FQGNSA. This CDR3 is built from 16 residues. The CDR3 DNA is TGTGCCAGCAGCTTGGGCTACCAGCGGGTCGGAGATACGCAGTATTTT. Residues: CASSLGYQRVGDTQYF.

There are many counts of this clonotype. V and J are TRBV5-8 and TRBJ1-5; D may be TRBD1 (6 bases). Germline V gene data show CDR1 as SGHTS and CDR2 as YDEGEE. The CDR3 sequence is 12 residues long. V gave up 7 bases and J gave up 5 bases, with 10 bases separating them. CDR3 region: CASEGEDQPQHF. The CDR3 DNA reads as TGTGCCAGCGAGGGGGAGGATCAGCCCCAGCATTTT.

As regards this clonotype: Its ends do not fully match the called genes, so a read error is possible. The rearrangement uses TRBV11-2 and TRBJ2-7; D is uncertain. The CDR3 loop spans 15 amino acids. Germline lookup yields CDR1 SGHAT and CDR2 FQNNGV. The CDR3 DNA reads TGTGCCAGCAGCTTGGTCGAGACCTACGCCTACGGGCAGTACTTC. This translates into CASSLVETYAYGQYF. The full variable domain, with the rest looked up from reference TRBV11-2 and TRBJ2-7, is EAGVAQSPRYKIIEKRQSVAFWCNPISGHATLYWYQQILGQGPKLLIQFQNNGVVDDSQLPKDRFSAERLKGVDSTLKIQPAKLEDSAVYLCASSLVETYAYGQYFGPGTRLTVT.

This clonotype has a count of ten or more. The CDR3 DNA reads as TGTGCCAGCAGTCTTGGGACTAGCTTTGCCTACGAGCAGTACTTC. Encoded protein: CASSLGTSFAYEQYF. This rearrangement joins TRBV28 to TRBJ2-7, with 9 bases that match TRBD2. Germline V gene lookup returns CDR1 MDHEN and CDR2 SYDVKM. The ends lost 5 bases at V and 2 bases at J; junction bases unmatched: 7. The CDR3 has 15 amino acids.

This clonotype was observed a handful of times. The CDR3 region is CASSPYADIPEQYF. The CDR3 DNA sequence: TGTGCCAGCTCCCCCTATGCGGACATCCCCGAGCAGTACTTC. This chain joins TRBV18 and TRBJ2-7, with D possibly TRBD1 on 5 matching bases. The germline V and J ends were trimmed by 6 bases and 6 bases, with 18 bases remaining between them. Germline CDR1 reads KGHSH; CDR2 reads LQKENI. The CDR3 totals 14 residues. The full variable domain, in which reference TRBV18 and TRBJ2-7 provide the parts outside the CDR3, is NAGVMQNPRHLVRRRGQEARLRCSPMKGHSHVYWYRQLPEEGLKFMVYLQKENIIDESGMPKERFSAEFPKEGPSILRIQQVVRGDSAAYFCASSPYADIPEQYFGPGTRLTVT.

This chain joins TRBV4-1 and TRBJ1-4, with D possibly TRBD1 on 5 matching bases. The germline V gene encodes CDR1 MGHRA and CDR2 YSYEKL. The CDR3 totals 16 residues. V dropped 6 bases and J dropped 8 bases, with 22 bases sitting between them. The CDR3 DNA reads as TGCGCCAGCAGTTCTAGAACGGGGGATCCCTCCGAAAAACTGTTTTTT. Its translation is CASSSRTGDPSEKLFF.

Note on this clonotype: At one end, the junction sequence differs from germline, possibly due to a read error. The chain's CDR3 is CATKGGTTNEKLFF. CDR3 DNA: TGTGCCACCAAGGGAGGGACAACTAATGAAAAGCTGTTTTTT. This sequence joins TRBV7-2 and TRBJ1-4; D is possibly TRBD1 (6 bases). The CDR3 length is 14 residues. CDR1 and CDR2 from the germline V gene are SGHTA and FQGNSA.